The entry that follows covers one T cell receptor (beta chain) sequence. The method was immunoSEQ multiplex PCR; TCRdb's version includes in-frame clones alone and lacks a portion of them. The sample includes over 2 million clones, around 95% of them seen just once. The data stem from a study of shared clonotypes between healthy human individuals. On the study more broadly: A donor's plate count was three for CD4 naive and three for CD4 memory; CD8 naive had two and CD8 memory one.

The sequence was obtained from a man aged 18 to 29 in good health. The specimen sequenced was naive CD4+ T cells sorted from blood. Described subset: CD45RA+ positively selected.

The CDR3 is CASSLVGNSYNEQFF. CDR3 nucleotide sequence: TGTGCCAGCAGCTTAGTGGGGAACTCCTACAATGAGCAGTTCTTC. The chain recombines TRBV7-9 with TRBJ2-1, with D unresolved. V lost 1 base and J lost 0, with 7 bases in between. The germline CDR1 and CDR2 sequences are SEHNR and FQNEAQ (reference sequence). This CDR3 region has 15 residues.